This is a list of T cell receptor beta chains from one sample in a study of T cell responses to AZD1222 COVID-19 vaccine. Sequenced by immunoSEQ multiplex PCR; TCRdb stores in-frame clones only, minus some. Here the sample spans some 64,000 clones, roughly 90% being singletons. The sequenced sample was peripheral blood, obtained on day 0 of AZD1222 vaccination. Source of these receptors: an adult in good health. CDR3s include the opening cysteine and the closing phenylalanine or tryptophan. The size of a clone is reported for some rows only, either as once, few or many, or as a class for expanded clones.

many	TRBJ2-7	TRBV6-1	CASSEAQAGGYEQYF
NA	TRBJ1-1	TRBV9	CASSVAPGRPEAFF
NA	TRBJ1-2	TRBV6-5	CASSYPGQGQGYTF
NA	TRBJ2-4	TRBV6-1	CASSDTKNIQYF
NA	TRBJ1-1	TRBV11-3	CASSLGGRLLMGTEAFF
NA	TRBJ1-1	TRBV6-4	CASSDEGHTEAFF
NA	TRBJ1-1	TRBV7-8	CASTVKGDDTEAFF
NA	TRBJ2-1	TRBV4-3	CASSQDSESAYNEQFF
once	TRBJ2-2	TRBV5-1	CASSLDRGANTGELFF
few	TRBJ2-1	TRBV12-5	CASGLGLVYEQFF
NA	TRBJ2-7	TRBV30	CAWSRGRYEQYF
few	TRBJ2-3	TRBV7-8	CASSPTDTQYF
NA	TRBJ2-3	TRBV6-4	CASSSSGGTDTQYF
NA	TRBJ2-5	TRBV6-2/TRBV6-3	CASSYGETQYF
NA	TRBJ2-5	TRBV29-1	CSVAGTAETQYF
NA	TRBJ1-3	TRBV11-3	CASSLVPLRGNTIYF
NA	TRBJ2-5	TRBV11-2	CASSLLAGGETQYF
NA	TRBJ2-1	TRBV7-3	CASSKSNRGDEQFF
NA	TRBJ1-6	TRBV19	CASSIMFGGNGNNSPLHF